This TCR beta chain was recorded in a study of shared clonotypes between healthy human individuals. Terminally differentiated effector memory CD45RA+ cells were excluded from the naive CD8 cells, which were CD45RO-negative and positively selected for CCR7. Healthy HIV-negative adults without recent acute infections or vaccinations served as donors. To note about this clone: What it binds is unknown.

Only in-frame clones appear in the TCRdb table, and some are missing; sequencing was by immunoSEQ multiplex PCR. Among about 1,800,000 clones listed, approximately 95% were seen once. Whole-study results and caveats: Clonotype sharing among donors, it was expected, would be affected by sequencing depth. Some clonotypes were shared by all four sorted-subset donors, while others were not shared. The non-shared ones had lower generation probabilities than the shared ones. In having few donors, the study represented limited genetic and exposure-history diversity.

CDR1 and CDR2 (germline): ENHRY, SYGVKD. V shed 2 bases, J shed 8 bases, and the junction held 8 bases outside the gene matches. This CDR3 is 15 amino acids long. Sequenced material: naive CD8+ T cells sorted from blood. This sequence was found in a young man in good health. This chain joins TRBV10-3 and TRBJ2-4; TRBD2 agrees at 8 bases. The chain's CDR3 is CAISEGSGSGDIQYF. The CDR3 DNA is TGTGCCATCAGTGAGGGGAGCGGGAGTGGGGACATTCAGTACTTC.